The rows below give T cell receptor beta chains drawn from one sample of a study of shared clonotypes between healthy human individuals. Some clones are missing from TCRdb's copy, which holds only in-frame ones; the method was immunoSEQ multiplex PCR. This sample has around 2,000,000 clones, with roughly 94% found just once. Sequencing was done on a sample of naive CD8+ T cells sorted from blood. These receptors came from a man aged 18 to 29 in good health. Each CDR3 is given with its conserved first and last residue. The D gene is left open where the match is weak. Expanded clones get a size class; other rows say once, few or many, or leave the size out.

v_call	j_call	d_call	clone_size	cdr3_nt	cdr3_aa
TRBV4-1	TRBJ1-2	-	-	TGCGCCAGCAGCCAAACTACAGGGAAGGGCTATGGCTACACCTTC	CASSQTTGKGYGYTF
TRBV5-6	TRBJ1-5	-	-	TGTGCCAGCAGCTTCTCTGATCAGCCCCAGCATTTT	CASSFSDQPQHF
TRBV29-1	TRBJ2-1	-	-	TGCAGCACCTCGGCGCAGGGAAACAATGAGCAGTTCTTC	CSTSAQGNNEQFF
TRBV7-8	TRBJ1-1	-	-	TGTGCCAGCAGCTTAGGAGTACAGGAGATGAACACTGAAGCTTTCTTT	CASSLGVQEMNTEAFF
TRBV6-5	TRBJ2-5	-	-	TGTGCCAGCAGTTCCCACCTTTTCCCGGTCCAAGAGTCCCAGTACTTC	CASSSHLFPVQESQYF
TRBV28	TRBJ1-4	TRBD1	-	TGTGCCAGCAGTTCCCCCCTTCTCGGACAGGGGGGTGAAAAACTGTTTTTT	CASSSPLLGQGGEKLFF
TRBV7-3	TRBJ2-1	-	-	TGTGCCAGCAGCTTAACTAGGGTTAGCTCCTACAATGAGCAGTTCTTC	CASSLTRVSSYNEQFF
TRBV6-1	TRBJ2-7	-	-	TGTGCCAGCAGTGAAGCATCGGACAGTTCCTACGAGCAGTACTTC	CASSEASDSSYEQYF
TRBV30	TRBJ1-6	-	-	TGTGCCTGGAGCGAGGACAGTACTTTCTATAATTCACCCCTCCACTTT	CAWSEDSTFYNSPLHF
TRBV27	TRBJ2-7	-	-	TGTGCCAGCAGTTGGGCGGTAAACTCCTACGAGCAGTACTTC	CASSWAVNSYEQYF
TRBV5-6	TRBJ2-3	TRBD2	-	TGTGCCAGCAGCTTTGGACTAGCGGGAGGGCCAACGTATTTT	CASSFGLAGGPTYF
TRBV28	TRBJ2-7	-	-	TGTGCCAGCAGTTCAGGGATGTCCCTCTACGAGCAGTACTTC	CASSSGMSLYEQYF
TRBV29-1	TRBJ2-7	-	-	TGCAGCGTTGAATTCGACAGCTACGAGCAGTACTTC	CSVEFDSYEQYF
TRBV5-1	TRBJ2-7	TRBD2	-	TGCGCCAGCAGACTAGCGGCTTCCTACGAGCAGTACTTC	CASRLAASYEQYF
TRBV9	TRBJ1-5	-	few	TGTGCCAGCAGCGTAGGGGACACCAATCAGCCCCAGCATTTT	CASSVGDTNQPQHF
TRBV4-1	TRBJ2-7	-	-	TGCGCCAGCAGCCAAGAGGAAGGGGATCGGGAGCAGTACTTC	CASSQEEGDREQYF
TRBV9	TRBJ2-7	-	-	TGTGCCAGCAGCACCGGAGGGGGTGAGGAGCAGTACTTC	CASSTGGGEEQYF
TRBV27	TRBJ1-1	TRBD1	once	TGTGCCAGCAGTTCATCCAGGGGGCACACTGAAGCTTTCTTT	CASSSSRGHTEAFF